This T cell receptor beta chain originates from a study of T cell changes during pregnancy in multiple sclerosis. The V gene lost 6 bases and the J gene lost 2 bases, with 11 bases spanning the gap. The CDR3 contains 13 residues. CDR1 is SEHNR and CDR2 is FQNEAQ in the germline V gene (reference sequence). Sequencing used immunoSEQ multiplex PCR; TCRdb keeps in-frame clones, though not all of them. The sample comprises around 40,000 clones, around 93% of which are singletons, and under 30% rests with the top ten. The sequencing here drew on CD8+ T cells from peripheral blood mononuclear cells, taken before pregnancy. The chain is built from TRBV7-9 and TRBJ2-7, with D unresolved. The clonotype was recovered from a female donor with multiple sclerosis, enrolled in a pregnancy study. CDR3 sequence reads: CASSSSVTYEQYF. The CDR3 nucleotides are TGTGCCAGCAGTTCCAGTGTAACCTACGAGCAGTACTTC.